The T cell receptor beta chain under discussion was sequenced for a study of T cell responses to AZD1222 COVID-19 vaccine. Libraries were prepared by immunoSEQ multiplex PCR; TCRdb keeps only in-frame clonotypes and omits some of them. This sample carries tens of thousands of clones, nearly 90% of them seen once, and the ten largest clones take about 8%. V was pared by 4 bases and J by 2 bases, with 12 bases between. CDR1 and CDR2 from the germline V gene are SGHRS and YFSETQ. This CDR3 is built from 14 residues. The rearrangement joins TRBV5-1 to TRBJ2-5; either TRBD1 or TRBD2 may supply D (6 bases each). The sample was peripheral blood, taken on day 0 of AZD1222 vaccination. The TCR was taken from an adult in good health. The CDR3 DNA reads TGCGCCAGCAGCATGCGGGACACACAAGAGACCCAGTACTTC. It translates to CASSMRDTQETQYF.